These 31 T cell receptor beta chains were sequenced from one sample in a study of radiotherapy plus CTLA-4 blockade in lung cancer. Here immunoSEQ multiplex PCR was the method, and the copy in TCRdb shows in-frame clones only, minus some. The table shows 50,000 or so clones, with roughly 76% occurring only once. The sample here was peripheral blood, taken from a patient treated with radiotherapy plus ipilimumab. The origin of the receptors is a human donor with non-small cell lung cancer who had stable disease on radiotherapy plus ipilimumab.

In nucleotides, the CDR3 is TGTGCCAGCAGCGTAGATGGGGCGGGCCCAACAGATACGCAGTATTTT. Translated, it gives CASSVDGAGPTDTQYF. The chain uses TRBV9 and TRBJ2-3, with D perhaps matching TRBD1 or TRBD2 (5 bases each). Trimming left V 0 bases short and J 3 bases short, with 14 bases between. The CDR3 consists of 16 residues. From germline, CDR1 is SGDLS and CDR2 YYNGEE.

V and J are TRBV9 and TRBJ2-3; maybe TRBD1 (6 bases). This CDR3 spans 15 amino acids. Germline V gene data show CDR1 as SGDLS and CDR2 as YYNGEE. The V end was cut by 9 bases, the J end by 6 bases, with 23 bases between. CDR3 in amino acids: CATSPTGLESDTQYF. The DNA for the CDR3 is TGTGCCACCTCCCCGACAGGACTCGAGTCGGATACGCAGTATTTT.

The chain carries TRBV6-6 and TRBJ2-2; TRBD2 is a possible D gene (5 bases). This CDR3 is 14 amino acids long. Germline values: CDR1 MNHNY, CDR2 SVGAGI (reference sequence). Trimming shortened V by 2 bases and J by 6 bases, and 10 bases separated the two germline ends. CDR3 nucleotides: TGTGCCAGCAGTTACCCTAGCCAGGCCGGGGAGCTGTTTTTT. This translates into CASSYPSQAGELFF.

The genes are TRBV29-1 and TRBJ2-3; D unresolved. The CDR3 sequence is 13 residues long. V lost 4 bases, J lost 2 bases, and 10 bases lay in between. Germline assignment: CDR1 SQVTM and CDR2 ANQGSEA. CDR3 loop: CSVGVGATDTQYF. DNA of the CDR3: TGCAGCGTTGGAGTAGGAGCCACAGATACGCAGTATTTT.

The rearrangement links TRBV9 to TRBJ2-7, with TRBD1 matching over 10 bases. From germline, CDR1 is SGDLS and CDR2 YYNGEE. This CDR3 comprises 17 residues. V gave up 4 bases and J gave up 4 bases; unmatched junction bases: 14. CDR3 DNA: TGTGCCAGCAGCCCCAACACGGGACAGGGGACGACATACGAGCAGTACTTC. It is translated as CASSPNTGQGTTYEQYF.

CDR3 loop: CASSDRSALAEAFF. The DNA for the CDR3 is TGCGCCAGCAGTGACAGGTCGGCCCTGGCCGAAGCTTTCTTT. This rearrangement joins TRBV10-2 to TRBJ1-1; no clear D gene. This CDR3 is built from 14 residues. Trimming removed 3 bases at V and 8 bases at J, with 16 bases between. Germline lookup yields CDR1 WSHSY and CDR2 SAAADI.

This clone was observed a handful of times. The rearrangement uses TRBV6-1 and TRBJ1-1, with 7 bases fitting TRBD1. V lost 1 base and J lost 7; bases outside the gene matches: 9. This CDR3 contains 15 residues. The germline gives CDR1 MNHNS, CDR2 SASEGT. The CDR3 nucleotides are TGTGCCAGCAGTGAAGGCAGGCAGGGGACAGATGAAGCTTTCTTT. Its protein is CASSEGRQGTDEAFF.

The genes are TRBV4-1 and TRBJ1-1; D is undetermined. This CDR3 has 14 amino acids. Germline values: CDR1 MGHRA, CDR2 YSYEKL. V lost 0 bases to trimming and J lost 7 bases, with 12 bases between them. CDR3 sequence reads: CASSQESLPGEAFF. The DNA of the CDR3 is TGCGCCAGCAGCCAAGAATCCCTACCAGGTGAAGCTTTCTTT.

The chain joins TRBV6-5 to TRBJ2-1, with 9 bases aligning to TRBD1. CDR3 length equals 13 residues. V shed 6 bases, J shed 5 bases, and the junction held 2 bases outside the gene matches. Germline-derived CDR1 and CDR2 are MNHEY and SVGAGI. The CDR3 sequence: CASRGQGHNEQFF. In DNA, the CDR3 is TGTGCCAGCAGGGGACAGGGCCACAATGAGCAGTTCTTC.

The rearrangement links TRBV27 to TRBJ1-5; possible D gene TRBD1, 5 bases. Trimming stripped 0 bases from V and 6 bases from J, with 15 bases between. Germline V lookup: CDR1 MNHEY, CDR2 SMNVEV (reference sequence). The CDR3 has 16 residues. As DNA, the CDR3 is TGTGCCAGCAGTTTATCCCTCCGGGGGAAGGGTCAGCCCCAGCATTTT. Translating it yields CASSLSLRGKGQPQHF.

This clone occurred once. As DNA, the CDR3 is TGTGCCAGCAGCCGGGGGAACACTGAAGCTTTCTTT. This gives the protein CASSRGNTEAFF. This chain links TRBV6-5 with TRBJ1-1; no clear D. Germline V CDR1 and CDR2: MNHEY, SVGAGI. There are 12 residues in the CDR3. V lost 6 bases and J lost 1, with 6 bases in between.

The CDR3 nucleotides read TGTGCCAGCAGTTCCCGGGGGAACTCTGGAAACACCATATATTTT. It translates to CASSSRGNSGNTIYF. This chain connects TRBV28 to TRBJ1-3; TRBD1 is a possible D gene (5 bases). Trimming stripped 4 bases from V and 0 bases from J, with 10 bases between. Germline V gene data show CDR1 as MDHEN and CDR2 as SYDVKM. The CDR3 is 15 residues long.

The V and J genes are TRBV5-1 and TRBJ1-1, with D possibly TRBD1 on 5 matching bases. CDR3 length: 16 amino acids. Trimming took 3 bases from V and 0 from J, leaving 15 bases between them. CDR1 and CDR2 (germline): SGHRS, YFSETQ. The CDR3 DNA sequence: TGCGCCAGCAGCTGGAGGACCGGGGGAATGAACACTGAAGCTTTCTTT. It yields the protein CASSWRTGGMNTEAFF.

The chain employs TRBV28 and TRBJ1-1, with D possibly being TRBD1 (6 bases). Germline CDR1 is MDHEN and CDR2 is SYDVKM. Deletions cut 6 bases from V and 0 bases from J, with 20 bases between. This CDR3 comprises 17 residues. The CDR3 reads CASSQLAGEKVNTEAFF. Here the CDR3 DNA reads TGTGCCAGCAGCCAATTAGCAGGGGAGAAGGTGAACACTGAAGCTTTCTTT.

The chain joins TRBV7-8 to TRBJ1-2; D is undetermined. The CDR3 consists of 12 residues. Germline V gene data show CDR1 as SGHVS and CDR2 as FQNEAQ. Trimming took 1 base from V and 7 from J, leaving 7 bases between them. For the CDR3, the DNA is TGTGCCAGCAGCTTAGAGGAGGGTGGCTACACCTTC. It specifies CASSLEEGGYTF.

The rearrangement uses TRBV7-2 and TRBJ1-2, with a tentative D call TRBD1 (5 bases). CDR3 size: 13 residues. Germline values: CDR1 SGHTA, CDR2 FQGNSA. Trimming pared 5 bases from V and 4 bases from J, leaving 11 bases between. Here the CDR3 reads CASSPLDSYGYTF. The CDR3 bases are TGTGCCAGCAGCCCTTTAGACAGCTATGGCTACACCTTC.

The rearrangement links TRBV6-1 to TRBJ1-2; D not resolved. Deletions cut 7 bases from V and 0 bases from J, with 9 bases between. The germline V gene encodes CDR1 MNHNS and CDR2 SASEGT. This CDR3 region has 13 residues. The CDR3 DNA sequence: TGTGCCAGCACGCACAGACCTAACTATGGCTACACCTTC. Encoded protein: CASTHRPNYGYTF.

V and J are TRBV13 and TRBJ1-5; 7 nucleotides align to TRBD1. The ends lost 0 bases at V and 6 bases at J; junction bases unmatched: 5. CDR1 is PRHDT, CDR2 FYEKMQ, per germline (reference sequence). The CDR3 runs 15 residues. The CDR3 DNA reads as TGTGCCAGCAGCTTAGGCAGGGGGGTATCTCAGCCCCAGCATTTT. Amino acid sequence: CASSLGRGVSQPQHF. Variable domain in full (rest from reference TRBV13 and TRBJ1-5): AAGVIQSPRHLIKEKRETATLKCYPIPRHDTVYWYQQGPGQDPQFLISFYEKMQSDKGSIPDRFSAQQFSDYHSELNMSSLELGDSALYFCASSLGRGVSQPQHFGDGTRLSIL.

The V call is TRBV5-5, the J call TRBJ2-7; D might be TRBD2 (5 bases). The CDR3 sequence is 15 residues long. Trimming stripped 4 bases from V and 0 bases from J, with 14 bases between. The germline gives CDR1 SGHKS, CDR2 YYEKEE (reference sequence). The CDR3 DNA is TGTGCCAGCAGCACTCATTCCGGGAACTCCTACGAGCAGTACTTC. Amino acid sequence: CASSTHSGNSYEQYF.

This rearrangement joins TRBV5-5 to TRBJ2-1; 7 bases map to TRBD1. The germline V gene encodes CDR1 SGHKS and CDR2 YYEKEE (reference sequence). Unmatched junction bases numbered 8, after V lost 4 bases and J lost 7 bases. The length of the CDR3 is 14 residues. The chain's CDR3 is CASSGPTGLNEQFF. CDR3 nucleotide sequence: TGTGCCAGCAGCGGCCCGACAGGGTTGAATGAGCAGTTCTTC.

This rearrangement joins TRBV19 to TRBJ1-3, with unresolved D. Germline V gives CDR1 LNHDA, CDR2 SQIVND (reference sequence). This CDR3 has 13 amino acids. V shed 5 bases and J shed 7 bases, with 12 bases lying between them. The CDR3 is CASSEPGRNTIYF. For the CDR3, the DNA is TGTGCCAGTAGTGAACCGGGTCGGAACACCATATATTTT.

This CDR3 is CASDPGLAGGRPSTDTQYF. CDR3 DNA: TGTGCTAGTGACCCGGGACTAGCGGGGGGGCGTCCTAGCACAGATACGCAGTATTTT. The gene calls are TRBV12-5 and TRBJ2-3; TRBD2 matches at 16 bases. From germline, CDR1 is LGHNT and CDR2 FRNRAP. The CDR3 sequence is 19 residues long. Trimming removed 7 bases from V and 0 bases from J; junction bases left unmatched: 10.

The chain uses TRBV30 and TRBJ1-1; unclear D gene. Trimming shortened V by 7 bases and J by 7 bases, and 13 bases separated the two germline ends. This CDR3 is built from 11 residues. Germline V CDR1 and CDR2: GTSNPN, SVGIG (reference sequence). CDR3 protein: CASQIPHEAFF. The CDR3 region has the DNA TGTGCCTCACAGATCCCTCATGAAGCTTTCTTT. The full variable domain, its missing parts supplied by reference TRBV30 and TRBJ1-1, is SQTIHQWPATLVQPVGSPLSLECTVEGTSNPNLYWYRQAAGRGLQLLFYSVGIGQISSEVPQNLSASRPQDRQFILSSKKLLLSDSGFYLCASQIPHEAFFGQGTRLTVV.

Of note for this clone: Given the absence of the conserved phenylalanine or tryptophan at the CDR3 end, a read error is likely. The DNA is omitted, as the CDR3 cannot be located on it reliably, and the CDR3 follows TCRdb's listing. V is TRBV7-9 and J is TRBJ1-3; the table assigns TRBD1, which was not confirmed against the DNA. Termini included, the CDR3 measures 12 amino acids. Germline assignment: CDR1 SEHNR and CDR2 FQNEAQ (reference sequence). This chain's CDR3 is CASSPGTDVSAL.

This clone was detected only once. CDR3 sequence reads: CASSLEGANEQFF. DNA of the CDR3: TGTGCCAGCAGCTTAGAGGGGGCTAATGAGCAGTTCTTC. This chain uses TRBV5-6 with TRBJ2-1; TRBD1 agrees at 7 bases. This CDR3 region has 13 residues. Looked up from germline, CDR1 is SGHDT and CDR2 is YYEEEE. After removal of 2 bases from V and 7 bases from J, the junction contained 3 bases not matched to a gene.

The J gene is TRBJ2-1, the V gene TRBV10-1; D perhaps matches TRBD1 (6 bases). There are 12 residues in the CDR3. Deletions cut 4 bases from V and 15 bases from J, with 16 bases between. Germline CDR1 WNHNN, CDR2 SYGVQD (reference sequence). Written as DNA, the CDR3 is TGCGCCAGCAGTGGAGTGACAGGTTCCCCGTTCTTC. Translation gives CASSGVTGSPFF.

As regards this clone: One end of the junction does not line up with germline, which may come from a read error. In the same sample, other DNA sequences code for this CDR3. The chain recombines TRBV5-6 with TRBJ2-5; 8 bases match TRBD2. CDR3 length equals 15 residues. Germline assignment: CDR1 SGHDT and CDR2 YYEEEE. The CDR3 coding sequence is TGTGCTAGCAGCTCGGCCCTCGGCGGGAGGGAGACCCAGTACTTC. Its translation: CASSSALGGRETQYF.

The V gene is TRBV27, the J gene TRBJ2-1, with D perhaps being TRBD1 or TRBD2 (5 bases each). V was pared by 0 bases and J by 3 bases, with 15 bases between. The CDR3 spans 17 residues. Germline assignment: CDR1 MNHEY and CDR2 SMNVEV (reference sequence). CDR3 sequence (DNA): TGTGCCAGCAGTTTATCGGCCAACGGGGCCTACTACAATGAGCAGTTCTTC. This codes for CASSLSANGAYYNEQFF.

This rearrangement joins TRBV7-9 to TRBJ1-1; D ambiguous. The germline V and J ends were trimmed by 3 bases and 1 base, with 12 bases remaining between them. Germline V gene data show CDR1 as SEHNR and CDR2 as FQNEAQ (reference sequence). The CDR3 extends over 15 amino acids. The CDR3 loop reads CASSFAGGPNTEAFF. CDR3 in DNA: TGTGCCAGCAGCTTCGCCGGTGGGCCGAACACTGAAGCTTTCTTT. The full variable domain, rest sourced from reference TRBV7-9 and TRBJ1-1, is DTGVSQNPRHKITKRGQNVTFRCDPISEHNRLYWYRQTLGQGPEFLTYFQNEAQLEKSRLLSDRFSAERPKGSFSTLEIQRTEQGDSAMYLCASSFAGGPNTEAFFGQGTRLTVV.

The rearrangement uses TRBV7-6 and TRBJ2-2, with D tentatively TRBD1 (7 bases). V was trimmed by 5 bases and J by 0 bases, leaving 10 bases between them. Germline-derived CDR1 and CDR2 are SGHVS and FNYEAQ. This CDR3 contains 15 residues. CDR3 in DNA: TGTGCCAGCAGCCCCAGGGGGGCGAACACCGGGGAGCTGTTTTTT. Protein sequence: CASSPRGANTGELFF.

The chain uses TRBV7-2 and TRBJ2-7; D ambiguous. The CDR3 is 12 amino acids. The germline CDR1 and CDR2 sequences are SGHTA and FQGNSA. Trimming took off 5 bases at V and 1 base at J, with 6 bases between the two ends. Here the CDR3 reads CASSPLSYEQYF. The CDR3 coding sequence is TGTGCCAGCAGCCCCTTATCCTACGAGCAGTACTTC.